This entry describes one TCR beta chain. Its binding antigen is unknown. One base away there is no much larger clone; base qualities are not given. TCRbeta CDR3 regions were amplified from genomic DNA by means of the immunoSEQ Assay, a bias-controlled multiplex PCR. The authors' analysis ran thus. Nucleated cell counts per sample were estimated from amplification of reference gene primers within the assay. To quantify the absolute abundance of each unique TCRbeta CDR3 rearrangement, sequence reads were collapsed and filtered. For each sample, productive Simpson clonality was calculated by taking the square root of Simpson's diversity index across productive rearrangements. Held by TCRdb, this immuneACCESS table contains in-frame sequences only and omits some clones. Under half of the omission traces to an unresolved V gene where checked; the cause of the rest is unknown. That table gives V, J and clone size, and the DNA gave D and trimming. This sample lists more than 300,000 clones; about 90% were detected once. The top ten clones comprise about 9.4% of the sample.

At one collaborating source in Seattle, patients were enrolled during active infection and were followed longitudinally through the course of disease. Whole blood was collected in K2EDTA tubes by collaborating institutions according to the institutions' own protocols. For TCRbeta analysis, collaborators shipped samples as frozen whole blood, isolated PBMCs, or DNA extracted from either of those sample types. This sample was taken from a study of blood T cell repertoires in COVID-19 (dated by TCRdb to about 2020). In the study overall: Samples covering the acute and convalescent phases of COVID-19 were provided by collaborators in the United States, Italy and Spain. Samples came from the ongoing ImmuneRACE study (first 160 participants) plus 1,254 subjects from 6 global collaborators. Where available, HLA class I and class II types were taken from metadata supplied by the sample provider and were not determined by assay-based typing. Nearly every sample came with metadata listing a de-identified subject ID, COVID-19 status, age in years and sex. A freely available public database, intended as a resource for researchers studying the immune response to SARS-CoV-2, is where the repertoires were released. The dataset comprised deeply sampled blood TCRbeta repertoires from subjects exposed to, actively infected with, or recovered from COVID-19. The material from the prospective study consisted of cDNA or gDNA derived from T cells, B-cell-depleted T cells, or PBMCs. Findings and caveats that apply to the study as a whole: The quantity of clinical and demographic metadata differed by source and by participant and was supplied without curation.

The sequence came from a woman in her 30s with COVID-19, enrolled during active disease. The sample taken for sequencing was peripheral blood.

In nucleotide form, the sequence is TGTGCCAGCAGTTTAATGTGGGGGCAGAGGATACTCTTATATTTT. This translates into CASSLMWGQRILLYF. The rearranged chain carries TRBV28 and TRBJ1-3; TRBD1 might be the D gene, on 6 matching bases. Including cysteine and phenylalanine, the CDR3 has 15 amino acids. Of the read, only the CDR3 DNA is kept; its 45 bases are in frame from base 1. Taken from the germline V gene, the CDR1 and CDR2 loops are MDHEN and SYDVKM. V sheds 2 bases and J sheds 14 bases, leaving 22 bases between their ends.